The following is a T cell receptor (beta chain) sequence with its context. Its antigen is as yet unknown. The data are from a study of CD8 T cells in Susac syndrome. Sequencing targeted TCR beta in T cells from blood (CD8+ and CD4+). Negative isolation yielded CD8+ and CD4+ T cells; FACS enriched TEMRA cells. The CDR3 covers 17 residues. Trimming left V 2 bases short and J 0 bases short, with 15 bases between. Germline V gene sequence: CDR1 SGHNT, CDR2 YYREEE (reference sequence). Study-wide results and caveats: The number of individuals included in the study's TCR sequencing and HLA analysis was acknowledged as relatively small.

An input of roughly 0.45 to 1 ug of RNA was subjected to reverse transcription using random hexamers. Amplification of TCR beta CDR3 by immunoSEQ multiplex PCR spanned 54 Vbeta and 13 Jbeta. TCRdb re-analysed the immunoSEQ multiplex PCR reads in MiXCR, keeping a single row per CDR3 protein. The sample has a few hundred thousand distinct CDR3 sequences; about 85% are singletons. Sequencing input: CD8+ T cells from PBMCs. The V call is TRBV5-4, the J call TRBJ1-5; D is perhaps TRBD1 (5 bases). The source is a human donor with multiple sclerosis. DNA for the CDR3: TGTGCCAGCAGCTTTTCGGCAGGGCCCTATAGCAATCAGCCCCAGCATTTT. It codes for CASSFSAGPYSNQPQHF.